The T cell receptor (beta chain) described here comes from a study of blood T cell repertoires in COVID-19 (dated by TCRdb to about 2020). In the study overall: The collaborator samples originated in the United States, Italy and Spain and spanned the acute and convalescent phases of COVID-19. Where available, HLA class I and class II types were taken from metadata supplied by the sample provider and were not determined by assay-based typing. Subjects who had been exposed to COVID-19, were actively infected with it, or had recovered from it provided the deeply sampled blood TCRbeta repertoires that made up the dataset. Sample metadata almost always included a de-identified subject ID, COVID-19 status, age in years and sex. The samples were drawn from two sources: the first 160 participants of the ongoing ImmuneRACE study, and 950 to 1,500 subjects contributed by 6 global collaborators. The repertoires were released in a freely available public database intended as a resource for research on the immune response to SARS-CoV-2. The prospective study material was composed of cDNA or gDNA derived from T cells, B-cell-depleted T cells, or PBMCs. General conclusions and limits of the study: Clinical and demographic metadata were provided uncurated, with the amount varying by source and participant.

Measured from the cysteine to the phenylalanine, the CDR3 is 14 residues long. The DNA shown is the 42-base CDR3, in frame from base 1. According to the germline V gene, CDR1 reads SNHLY and CDR2 reads FYNNEI. Relative to germline, V is 10 bases shorter and J is 0 bases shorter, with 13 bases between their ends. Whole blood was collected in K2EDTA tubes by collaborating institutions according to the institutions' own protocols. For TCRbeta analysis, collaborators shipped samples as frozen whole blood, isolated PBMCs, or DNA extracted from either of those sample types. On this clone itself: Its cognate antigen has yet to be identified. Base-call qualities are not available, and no considerably larger clone is one nucleotide away.

The immunoSEQ Assay, a bias-controlled multiplex PCR, was used to amplify TCRbeta CDR3 regions from genomic DNA. In the paper's pipeline: Within the assay, amplification of reference gene primers was used to estimate how many nucleated cells each sample contained. To quantify the absolute abundance of each unique TCRbeta CDR3 rearrangement, sequence reads were collapsed and filtered. For each sample, productive Simpson clonality was calculated by taking the square root of Simpson's diversity index across productive rearrangements. TCRdb provides this immuneACCESS table in a form limited to in-frame rearrangements. Some clones are lacking; in checked studies, under half of them reflect an unresolved V gene, and why the rest are absent is not known. The DNA gave D and trimming, while V, J and clone size come from that table. The sample table contains roughly 140,000 clones; only one count was recorded for more than 60% of them. Jointly, the top ten make up around 2.1% of the sample.

Sequences were obtained from peripheral blood. The chain uses TRBV2 and TRBJ2-1; the best D guess is TRBD1, with 7 bases matching. The receptor comes from a woman aged 55-70 years with acute or convalescent COVID-19. The DNA sequence is TGTGCCACCTCAGGGGGACTCTCCTACAATGAGCAGTTCTTC. It encodes CATSGGLSYNEQFF.